The 22 T cell receptor beta chains below come from one sample, sequenced in a study of T cell repertoires in cytomegalovirus infection. TCRdb reprocessed the reads via MiXCR and lists one record per CDR3 protein. Among approximately 110,000 distinct CDR3 sequences listed, roughly two fifths were seen once. The antigens these receptors bind are not known. Sequenced here: CD8+ T cells from cultured PBMCs, sampled from culture after CMV antigen stimulation. The receptors stem from a human donor in good health (CMV status not recorded). Some clones in this sample may be carry-over from other donors' samples.

This clonotype was seen a handful of times. The rearrangement joins TRBV7-2 to TRBJ2-1, with TRBD2 matching 9 bases. With 6 bases clipped from V and 7 bases from J, the junction kept 7 bases outside the gene matches. Germline-derived CDR1 and CDR2 are SGHTA and FQGNSA. The CDR3 runs to 14 residues. The CDR3 coding sequence is TGTGCCAGCAGTCGCGGGGGGGGGTGGAATGAGCAGTTCTTC. Its protein product is CASSRGGGWNEQFF. Combining the CDR3 with reference TRBV7-2 and TRBJ2-1 gives the whole variable domain GAGVSQSPSNKVTEKGKDVELRCDPISGHTALYWYRQSLGQGLEFLIYFQGNSAPDKSGLPSDRFSAERTGGSVSTLTIQRTQQEDSAVYLCASSRGGGWNEQFFGPGTRLTVL.

Remarks on this clonotype: At one end the junction does not follow the germline gene, possibly because of a read error. The rearrangement links TRBV7-9 to TRBJ1-1; D perhaps matches TRBD1 (6 bases). The length of the CDR3 is 13 residues. Looked up from germline, CDR1 is SEHNR and CDR2 is FQNEAQ (reference sequence). In DNA, the CDR3 is TGTGCCAGCAGCTTAGCGGGACACATCAATATCATCTTT. Encoded protein: CASSLAGHINIIF.

Turning to this clonotype: A read error may be the cause here, since a much bigger clone is one base away. The chain employs TRBV4-2 and TRBJ1-1; no reliable D call. The CDR3 length is 13 residues. The germline gives CDR1 LGHNA, CDR2 YNFKEQ. The CDR3 protein is CASSLNSNTETFF. CDR3 DNA: TGTGCCAGCAGCCTCAACAGTAACACTGAAACTTTCTTT.

This clonotype is a singleton in its sample. The chain recombines TRBV27 with TRBJ2-5; a possible D gene is TRBD2 (5 bases). V lost 7 bases and J 4 bases, leaving 13 bases between the germline ends. The CDR3 consists of 13 residues. Germline V gene sequence: CDR1 MNHEY, CDR2 SMNVEV (reference sequence). CDR3 coding DNA: TGTGCCAGCATGATGAGGGCAGGAGAGACCCAGTACTTC. Translation: CASMMRAGETQYF.

There are many counts of this clonotype. This chain uses TRBV7-9 with TRBJ2-1; D is unclear. V was clipped by 2 bases and J by 8 bases, with 7 bases between them. The CDR3 loop spans 12 amino acids. The V gene's germline CDR1 is SEHNR and CDR2 FQNEAQ (reference sequence). The DNA of the CDR3 is TGTGCCAGCAGCTTATGGTCAGATGAGCAGTTCTTC. This codes for CASSLWSDEQFF. Variable domain in full (rest from reference TRBV7-9 and TRBJ2-1): DTGVSQNPRHKITKRGQNVTFRCDPISEHNRLYWYRQTLGQGPEFLTYFQNEAQLEKSRLLSDRFSAERPKGSFSTLEIQRTEQGDSAMYLCASSLWSDEQFFGPGTRLTVL.

This sequence joins TRBV7-9 and TRBJ1-2; possible D gene TRBD1, 6 bases. This CDR3 has 14 amino acids. CDR1 is SEHNR and CDR2 is FQNEAQ in the germline V gene (reference sequence). V was shortened by 5 bases and J by 1 base, with 11 bases between the two germline ends. CDR3 loop: CASSNWDINYGYTF. The CDR3 DNA reads as TGTGCCAGCAGCAACTGGGACATTAACTATGGCTACACCTTC.

This rearrangement joins TRBV20-1 to TRBJ2-3, with D uncertain. V was cut by 2 bases and J by 2 bases, with 11 bases left in between. Germline V gene sequence: CDR1 DFQATT, CDR2 SNEGSKA (reference sequence). CDR3 length: 14 residues. Here the CDR3 DNA reads TGCAGTGCTAGAACTCTTACCACCACAGATACGCAGTATTTT. Translating gives CSARTLTTTDTQYF.

The sample holds many counts of this clonotype. This chain links TRBV27 with TRBJ1-5; no clear D. CDR3 length: 16 residues. The germline CDR1 and CDR2 sequences are MNHEY and SMNVEV (reference sequence). V dropped 7 bases and J dropped 2 bases, with 18 bases sitting between them. CDR3 DNA: TGTGCCAGCAACATCTTACGGGAGTTGTGCAATCAGCCCCAGCATTTT. The encoded protein is CASNILRELCNQPQHF.

This clonotype has more than one count but fewer than ten. The chain joins TRBV7-8 to TRBJ2-5, with 14 bases aligning to TRBD2. Germline CDR1 is SGHVS and CDR2 is FQNEAQ. V was clipped by 1 base and J by 3 bases; unmatched bases: 1. This CDR3 region has 16 residues. In DNA, the CDR3 is TGTGCCAGCAGCTTAGAGACTAGCGGGGGGGAAGAGACCCAGTACTTC. This gives the protein CASSLETSGGEETQYF.

In its sample, this clonotype was seen many times. This chain's CDR3 is CASSDSARLHEAFF. The CDR3 coding sequence is TGTGCCAGCAGCGACAGCGCCAGGCTACATGAAGCTTTCTTT. The chain is built from TRBV6-1 and TRBJ1-1; possibly TRBD1 for D (5 bases). Trimming removed 6 bases from V and 7 bases from J, with 18 bases in between. CDR1 and CDR2 from the germline V gene are MNHNS and SASEGT. The CDR3 is made up of 14 amino acids.

The chain links TRBV27 to TRBJ1-2; TRBD1 aligns across 9 bases. V lost 5 bases, J lost 7 bases, and 5 bases stayed unmatched. This CDR3 comprises 13 residues. From germline, CDR1 is MNHEY and CDR2 SMNVEV (reference sequence). The CDR3 region has the DNA TGTGCCAGCAGTCCACAGGGGGCGGGTGGCTACACCTTC. This translates into CASSPQGAGGYTF.

The chain combines TRBV7-2 with TRBJ1-2, with D perhaps TRBD1 (5 bases). The CDR3 has 13 amino acids. V was trimmed by 4 bases and J by 5 bases, leaving 11 bases between them. Germline assignment: CDR1 SGHTA and CDR2 FQGNSA. The CDR3, as DNA: TGTGCCAGCAGCTCGGACCCAGGGTATGGCTACACCTTC. This translates into CASSSDPGYGYTF.

The sample holds one count of this clonotype. This chain uses TRBV12-3 or TRBV12-4 with TRBJ1-2; the D is unclear. The CDR3 is 16 amino acids. The germline V and J ends were trimmed by 6 bases and 2 bases, with 19 bases remaining between them. The CDR3: CASSPVGVRTNYGYTF. CDR3 DNA sequence: TGTGCCAGCAGCCCTGTCGGGGTCAGAACCAACTATGGCTACACCTTC.

The chain links TRBV24-1 to TRBJ2-3; D remains ambiguous. The CDR3 contains 15 residues. Germline V CDR1 and CDR2: KGHDR, SFDVKD. Trimming took off 1 base at V and 0 bases at J, with 7 bases between the two ends. CDR3 DNA sequence: TGTGCCACCAGTGATTTCTTCCAGAGCACAGATACGCAGTATTTT. Translation: CATSDFFQSTDTQYF.

This clonotype turned up a few times. The gene calls are TRBV27 and TRBJ2-1; tentative D call: TRBD2 (6 bases). From germline, CDR1 is MNHEY and CDR2 SMNVEV (reference sequence). There are 12 residues in the CDR3. Trimming cost V 2 bases and J 9 bases, with 8 bases left between them. CDR3 sequence: CASSLGGTEQFF. DNA for the CDR3: TGTGCCAGCAGTTTAGGGGGGACTGAGCAGTTCTTC.

The chain joins TRBV27 to TRBJ2-7; D not certain. Trimming shortened V by 2 bases and J by 0 bases, and 5 bases separated the two germline ends. The length of the CDR3 is 13 residues. Per germline, CDR1 MNHEY and CDR2 SMNVEV (reference sequence). The CDR3 region has the DNA TGTGCCAGCAGTTTAGGAATCTCCTACGAGCAGTACTTC. Its translation is CASSLGISYEQYF.

The chain links TRBV9 to TRBJ2-2; D remains unclear. With 4 bases removed from V and 1 base from J, the gap between germline ends came to 17 bases. Germline assignment: CDR1 SGDLS and CDR2 YYNGEE. The length of the CDR3 is 17 residues. The CDR3 loop is CASSTPLWRQNTGELFF. The CDR3 nucleotides are TGTGCCAGCAGCACCCCCCTGTGGAGACAGAACACCGGGGAGCTGTTTTTT.

This clonotype was observed a few times. This chain connects TRBV7-8 to TRBJ2-2; 10 bases map to TRBD2. CDR1 and CDR2 (germline): SGHVS, FQNEAQ. Trimming removed 0 bases from V and 4 bases from J; junction bases left unmatched: 11. The CDR3 totals 19 residues. The DNA for the CDR3 is TGTGCCAGCAGCTTAGCGGTCGGAGCGGGGGGGCCGGCCACCGGGGAGCTGTTTTTT. It yields the protein CASSLAVGAGGPATGELFF. The variable domain in full, with the rest retrieved from reference TRBV7-8 and TRBJ2-2, is GAGVSQSPRYKVAKRGQDVALRCDPISGHVSLFWYQQALGQGPEFLTYFQNEAQLDKSGLPSDRFFAERPEGSVSTLKIQRTQQEDSAVYLCASSLAVGAGGPATGELFFGEGSRLTVL.

This clonotype appeared a few times. The V gene is TRBV30, the J gene TRBJ2-3, with D uncertain. Deletions cut 3 bases from V and 0 bases from J, with 10 bases between. Germline V gene sequence: CDR1 GTSNPN, CDR2 SVGIG (reference sequence). The CDR3 length is 14 residues. In DNA, the CDR3 is TGTGCCTGGAGCGAACTGGGGAGCACAGATACGCAGTATTTT. It codes for CAWSELGSTDTQYF.

V and J are TRBV20-1 and TRBJ2-7; D is possibly TRBD1 (6 bases). This CDR3 is 15 amino acids long. CDR1 is DFQATT and CDR2 is SNEGSKA in the germline V gene (reference sequence). V lost 5 bases to trimming and J lost 3 bases, with 20 bases between them. The CDR3 protein is CSAGLLDRLDYEQYF. The CDR3 coding sequence is TGCAGTGCTGGGTTATTGGACAGACTTGACTACGAGCAGTACTTC.

This clonotype was counted many times. The chain links TRBV4-1 to TRBJ2-2, with 9 bases lining up with TRBD1. The germline V gene encodes CDR1 MGHRA and CDR2 YSYEKL. The CDR3 is 18 amino acids. V lost 1 base and J lost 5; bases outside the gene matches: 11. CDR3 in amino acids: CASSQAGVLDRGTGELFF. The CDR3 DNA sequence: TGCGCCAGCAGCCAAGCCGGCGTGCTGGACAGGGGTACCGGGGAGCTGTTTTTT.

This chain links TRBV11-1 with TRBJ2-1, with 9 bases aligning to TRBD2. The CDR3 consists of 15 residues. The germline V gene encodes CDR1 SGHAT and CDR2 FQDESV (reference sequence). With 4 bases clipped from V and 12 bases from J, the junction kept 13 bases outside the gene matches. CDR3 loop: CASSSVAGAPQGQFF. The CDR3 DNA sequence: TGTGCCAGCAGCTCGGTAGCGGGGGCCCCTCAAGGGCAGTTCTTC.